Listed here is a single TCR beta chain. Germline lookup yields CDR1 SGHTA and CDR2 FQGNSA. The CDR3 has 14 amino acids. The J segment lost 7 bases and the V segment lost 5 bases, leaving 8 bases of the junction unmatched. Original processing methods: Reference gene primers were amplified, and this amplification served to estimate nucleated cell counts. Assay used: immunoSEQ multiplex PCR; TCRdb lists only in-frame clones, some missing. That table is the source of V, J and clone size, and D and trimming were worked out from the DNA. The sample contains approximately 200,000 clones, around nine tenths of which appear only once. This sample is part of a study of blood T cell repertoires in COVID-19. Study as a whole: The cDNA or gDNA used as material had been derived from T cells, B-cell-depleted T cells, or PBMCs.

The V gene is TRBV7-2, the J gene TRBJ2-1; 7 nucleotides match TRBD2. The sequenced sample was peripheral blood. This clonotype was obtained from a man between 18 and 35 years old with active or convalescent COVID-19. The CDR3 loop reads CASSPSGNRNEQFF. The CDR3 DNA reads TGTGCCAGCAGCCCAAGCGGGAACAGAAATGAGCAGTTCTTC.